This TCR beta chain stems from a study of regulatory T cells in long-lasting Graves disease. This clonotype occurred many times. The antigen is unknown. Researchers made TCR beta libraries by using iRepertoire HTBI primers and running Arm-PCR on CDR3 regions. TCRdb called the multiplex PCR reads again in MiXCR, with one record for every CDR3 protein. Among just over 600,000 distinct CDR3 sequences listed, roughly 15% were seen once. Sample time point: newly diagnosed GD, antithyroid drugs for less than 3 months. Extracted PBMC RNA gave rise to the TCR library. Study-level findings and limits: TCR diversity was lower in persistent Graves' patients (versus newly diagnosed ones).

CDR1 is MDHEN, CDR2 SYDVKM, per germline. The CDR3 has 12 residues. V was pared by 8 bases and J by 3 bases, with 11 bases between. In addition, the sample was reused for a study of T cells in Graves' hyperthyroidism and ophthalmopathy.

The receptor was isolated from a woman aged 25 to 39 with Graves disease. Sequenced here: peripheral blood mononuclear cells (PBMCs), sampled at new diagnosis, from a patient treated with antithyroid drugs. The rearrangement joins TRBV28 to TRBJ2-7; D gene uncertain. CDR3 nucleotides: TGTGCCAGCTCCAAGCATGGCTACGAGCAGTACTTC. Its translation is CASSKHGYEQYF.